Following are 20 T cell receptor beta chains from one sample sequenced in a study of cytomegalovirus exposure and HLA in healthy donors. Primers included in the PCR were 60 Vbeta and 13 Jbeta primers. Generated by immunoSEQ multiplex PCR, the TCRdb table keeps only in-frame clones and is missing some. Of about 120,000 clones listed, roughly 66% are singletons. The sequenced sample consisted of PBMCs. These receptors came from a woman younger than 45 in good health and CMV-seronegative.

The chain carries TRBV4-2 and TRBJ2-7; the match to TRBD1 covers 8 bases. The CDR3 has 17 residues. CDR1 and CDR2 from the germline V gene are LGHNA and YNFKEQ. J was trimmed by 4 bases and V by 0 bases; bases with no gene match: 11. The CDR3 is CASSQDLIGQGEYEQYF. In DNA, the CDR3 is TGTGCCAGCAGCCAAGACCTGATAGGACAGGGCGAGTACGAGCAGTACTTC.

This clone was recorded a few times. V is TRBV19 and J is TRBJ1-3; 8 bases match TRBD1. The CDR3 loop spans 16 amino acids. V was clipped by 6 bases and J by 2 bases; unmatched bases: 9. Germline V CDR1 and CDR2: LNHDA, SQIVND (reference sequence). For the CDR3, the DNA is TGTGCCAGTAGCCAAACCAGGGGGCTAACTGGAAACACCATATATTTT. It encodes CASSQTRGLTGNTIYF.

The gene calls are TRBV27 and TRBJ2-7, with TRBD1 matching over 10 bases. The germline V gene has CDR1 MNHEY and CDR2 SMNVEV (reference sequence). V shed 7 bases, J shed 2 bases, and the junction held 14 bases outside the gene matches. The CDR3 is 17 residues long. CDR3 sequence reads: CASTRGESGTGAYEQYF. CDR3 DNA sequence: TGTGCCAGCACTCGTGGGGAGTCCGGGACAGGGGCCTACGAGCAGTACTTC.

This chain links TRBV2 with TRBJ2-2; 7 bases are a match to TRBD1. V gave up 6 bases and J gave up 4 bases; unmatched junction bases: 5. CDR1 is SNHLY, CDR2 FYNNEI, per germline. The CDR3 is made up of 14 amino acids. The CDR3 region has the DNA TGTGCCAGCAGGCAGGACAGGCCCACCGGGGAGCTGTTTTTT. Its translation: CASRQDRPTGELFF.

This clone turned up a few times. The genes are TRBV28 and TRBJ1-2, with D maybe TRBD1 (6 bases). The CDR3 is 12 residues long. The V end was cut by 8 bases, the J end by 2 bases, with 9 bases between. Germline V gene sequence: CDR1 MDHEN, CDR2 SYDVKM. DNA for the CDR3: TGTGCCAGCGGCGGGGGCAACTATGGCTACACCTTC. Protein product: CASGGGNYGYTF.

This clone was detected a few times. The CDR3 loop reads CASSLVTSSSGYTF. The DNA for the CDR3 is TGTGCCAGCAGCTTGGTCACGTCTTCCAGTGGCTACACCTTC. The gene calls are TRBV5-5 and TRBJ1-2; unclear D gene. V was shortened by 0 bases and J by 7 bases, with 13 bases between the two germline ends. The germline V gene encodes CDR1 SGHKS and CDR2 YYEKEE (reference sequence). The CDR3 spans 14 residues.

The rearrangement uses TRBV28 and TRBJ2-1; no firm D call. This CDR3 spans 12 amino acids. Germline V lookup: CDR1 MDHEN, CDR2 SYDVKM. The V gene lost 7 bases and the J gene lost 3 bases, with 7 bases spanning the gap. CDR3 in DNA: TGTGCCAGCATGCGAGGCTACAATGAGCAGTTCTTC. Translated, it gives CASMRGYNEQFF.

The chain recombines TRBV29-1 with TRBJ1-3; TRBD1 matches 7 bases. The CDR3 has 15 residues. Germline-derived CDR1 and CDR2 are SQVTM and ANQGSEA. The ends lost 6 bases at V and 0 bases at J; junction bases unmatched: 8. The CDR3 protein is CSVRTGLSSGNTIYF. Written as DNA, the CDR3 is TGCAGCGTGAGGACAGGATTAAGCTCTGGAAACACCATATATTTT. The whole variable domain, filled in from reference TRBV29-1 and TRBJ1-3, reads SAVISQKPSRDICQRGTSLTIQCQVDSQVTMMFWYRQQPGQSLTLIATANQGSEATYESGFVIDKFPISRPNLTFSTLTVSNMSPEDSSIYLCSVRTGLSSGNTIYFGEGSWLTVV.

The chain joins TRBV10-3 to TRBJ1-2; 7 bases are shared with TRBD1. CDR1 and CDR2 (germline): ENHRY, SYGVKD. Unmatched junction bases numbered 6, after V lost 0 bases and J lost 5 bases. The CDR3 is made up of 15 amino acids. CDR3 nucleotides: TGTGCCATCAGTGAGTCTTATGGCAGGGGGTATGGCTACACCTTC. It yields the protein CAISESYGRGYGYTF.

The gene calls are TRBV9 and TRBJ2-1; D not resolved. Trimming removed 4 bases from V and 2 bases from J, with 10 bases in between. The CDR3 extends over 14 amino acids. Germline values: CDR1 SGDLS, CDR2 YYNGEE. The CDR3 loop is CASSPRSAYNEQFF. The CDR3, as DNA: TGTGCCAGCAGCCCTCGGTCTGCCTACAATGAGCAGTTCTTC.

The J gene is TRBJ2-7, the V gene TRBV30; D is possibly TRBD1 (5 bases). Trimming shortened V by 0 bases and J by 4 bases, and 7 bases separated the two germline ends. The CDR3 is made up of 12 amino acids. Germline V gene lookup returns CDR1 GTSNPN and CDR2 SVGIG (reference sequence). The CDR3 DNA reads as TGTGCCTGGAGTGTAAAGGGGTACGAGCAGTACTTC. Protein sequence: CAWSVKGYEQYF. Combining the CDR3 with reference TRBV30 and TRBJ2-7 gives the whole variable domain SQTIHQWPATLVQPVGSPLSLECTVEGTSNPNLYWYRQAAGRGLQLLFYSVGIGQISSEVPQNLSASRPQDRQFILSSKKLLLSDSGFYLCAWSVKGYEQYFGPGTRLTVT.

J is TRBJ1-2 and V is TRBV7-2; possibly TRBD1 for D (6 bases). This CDR3 has 17 residues. Trimming stripped 3 bases from V and 4 bases from J, with 21 bases between. Germline V gene lookup returns CDR1 SGHTA and CDR2 FQGNSA. The CDR3 nucleotides are TGTGCCAGCAGCTTTTCCCAGGGGCGCCCTTTGAGCTATGGCTACACCTTC. Protein product: CASSFSQGRPLSYGYTF.

Only a few counts were recorded for this clone. The chain employs TRBV5-1 and TRBJ2-7; D perhaps matches TRBD1 (6 bases). V lost 4 bases, J lost 5 bases, and 16 bases lay in between. The CDR3 has 14 amino acids. Germline V gene data show CDR1 as SGHRS and CDR2 as YFSETQ. Here the CDR3 DNA reads TGCGCCAGCAGCCATACTCTAGAGGGGGACGAGCAGTACTTC. Its translation: CASSHTLEGDEQYF. Full variable domain (missing parts from reference TRBV5-1 and TRBJ2-7): KAGVTQTPRYLIKTRGQQVTLSCSPISGHRSVSWYQQTPGQGLQFLFEYFSETQRNKGNFPGRFSGRQFSNSRSEMNVSTLELGDSALYLCASSHTLEGDEQYFGPGTRLTVT.

The chain employs TRBV5-6 and TRBJ2-5; 9 nucleotides agree with TRBD1. Germline trimming cut 5 bases from V and 5 bases from J; bases unmatched to any gene: 7. The CDR3 consists of 14 residues. CDR1 and CDR2 from the germline V gene are SGHDT and YYEEEE. CDR3 sequence (DNA): TGTGCCAGCAGTCCGGACAGGGGAGGGGAGACCCAGTACTTC. It yields the protein CASSPDRGGETQYF.

This clone showed up just a few times. CDR3 nucleotides: TGTGCCAGCAGTTTCCGGACTAGCGGGAGTCCGAGCTCCTACGAGCAGTACTTC. It encodes CASSFRTSGSPSSYEQYF. The genes are TRBV27 and TRBJ2-7; 13 bases fit TRBD2. The germline gives CDR1 MNHEY, CDR2 SMNVEV (reference sequence). V lost 3 bases, J lost 0 bases, and 8 bases stayed unmatched. The CDR3 consists of 18 residues.

The chain links TRBV5-6 to TRBJ2-5; D perhaps matches TRBD1 (6 bases). CDR3 length: 13 amino acids. The germline gives CDR1 SGHDT, CDR2 YYEEEE. Trimming shortened V by 2 bases and J by 5 bases, and 10 bases separated the two germline ends. CDR3 DNA: TGTGCCAGCAGCTTCTTCACAGGGGAGACCCAGTACTTC. Protein product: CASSFFTGETQYF.

Points on this clone: At one boundary the junction diverges from the germline segment, which might be a read error. The chain is built from TRBV5-6 and TRBJ1-2, with 7 bases aligning to TRBD1. Germline V CDR1 and CDR2: SGHDT, YYEEEE. There are 14 residues in the CDR3. The CDR3 sequence is CASSLDRINYGYTF. The CDR3 nucleotides read TGTGCCAGCAGTTTGGACAGGATTAACTATGGCTACACCTTC.

The genes are TRBV19 and TRBJ1-1; 8 positions match TRBD1. Germline lookup yields CDR1 LNHDA and CDR2 SQIVND (reference sequence). With V trimmed by 4 bases and J by 4 bases, 8 bases remained unmatched. This CDR3 comprises 15 residues. Here the CDR3 reads CASSRNRGGSTEAFF. CDR3 sequence (DNA): TGTGCCAGTAGTAGAAACAGGGGGGGTAGCACTGAAGCTTTCTTT.

In its sample, this clone was seen a few times. The chain combines TRBV6-1 with TRBJ1-4; unclear D gene. The V gene's germline CDR1 is MNHNS and CDR2 SASEGT. Trimming took 6 bases from V and 7 from J, leaving 12 bases between them. The CDR3 length is 13 residues. CDR3 loop: CASSDPGSEKLFF. CDR3 in DNA: TGTGCCAGCAGCGATCCGGGGAGTGAAAAACTGTTTTTT.

The chain recombines TRBV5-6 with TRBJ1-1; D is undetermined. Trimming stripped 2 bases from V and 8 bases from J, with 19 bases between. From germline, CDR1 is SGHDT and CDR2 YYEEEE. The CDR3 is 15 amino acids. The CDR3 region has the DNA TGTGCCAGCAGCTTTTGGTTTGGGGTCGGACTAGAAGCTTTCTTT. Translation: CASSFWFGVGLEAFF.